These 11 T cell receptor beta chains came from one sample sequenced in a study of shared clonotypes between healthy human individuals. Clones were read by immunoSEQ multiplex PCR, and TCRdb kept only the in-frame ones, dropping some. Of approximately 2,000,000 clones in the sample, 90% to 95% are singletons; the top ten hold about 1.6%. As defined, naive CD8 cells were CD45RO-negative and positively selected for CCR7, with terminally differentiated effector memory CD45RA+ cells excluded. The specimen sequenced was naive CD8+ T cells from PBMCs. Every receptor here comes from a man younger than 35 in good health. Some clones in this sample may be carry-over from other donors' samples.

This rearrangement joins TRBV20-1 to TRBJ1-2; D not resolved. In germline, CDR1 is DFQATT, CDR2 SNEGSKA (reference sequence). V lost 1 base and J lost 8, with 8 bases in between. This CDR3 is built from 11 residues. CDR3 DNA sequence: TGCAGTGCTAGAGGGGCGGGAGGCTACACCTTC. As protein: CSARGAGGYTF.

This clone showed up just once. The V gene is TRBV21-1, the J gene TRBJ1-4; the D segment call TRBD1 is taken from the table without a DNA check. TRBV21-1 is designated a pseudogene. This CDR3 has 18 amino acids. The CDR3 nucleotides are TGTGCCAGCAGCAAACAATGGTTTTTAGGACAACCTAATGAAAAACTGTTTTTT. Protein product: CASSKQWFLGQPNEKLFF.

V is TRBV5-1 and J is TRBJ1-2; 9 bases match TRBD1. CDR1 is SGHRS, CDR2 YFSETQ, per germline. CDR3 length: 18 residues. V shed 2 bases, J shed 4 bases, and the junction held 15 bases outside the gene matches. This chain's CDR3 is CASSFYRGPGPNGYGYTF. CDR3 in DNA: TGCGCCAGCAGCTTTTACAGGGGGCCGGGGCCGAACGGCTATGGCTACACCTTC. The entire variable domain, with the rest obtained from reference TRBV5-1 and TRBJ1-2, is as follows: KAGVTQTPRYLIKTRGQQVTLSCSPISGHRSVSWYQQTPGQGLQFLFEYFSETQRNKGNFPGRFSGRQFSNSRSEMNVSTLELGDSALYLCASSFYRGPGPNGYGYTFGSGTRLTVV.

The chain recombines TRBV11-2 with TRBJ2-1; D not resolved. V was pared by 4 bases and J by 8 bases, with 6 bases between. In germline, CDR1 is SGHAT, CDR2 FQNNGV. The CDR3 runs to 11 residues. This CDR3 reads CASSSGYEQFF. Here the CDR3 DNA reads TGTGCCAGCAGCTCCGGATATGAGCAGTTCTTC.

The chain employs TRBV29-1 and TRBJ1-5, with 10 positions matching TRBD1. Germline V gene sequence: CDR1 SQVTM, CDR2 ANQGSEA. This CDR3 region has 14 residues. V dropped 6 bases and J dropped 2; count of bases not matched to a gene: 4. CDR3 residues: CSVGTGVGNQPQHF. The CDR3 nucleotides are TGCAGCGTCGGGACAGGGGTAGGCAATCAGCCCCAGCATTTT.

This chain joins TRBV10-1 and TRBJ2-2, with 9 bases identical to TRBD2. CDR3 length: 18 residues. V trimming: 10 bases; J trimming: 5 bases; junction bases outside the gene matches: 20. Germline values: CDR1 WNHNN, CDR2 SYGVQD (reference sequence). The CDR3 sequence: CAIDAGVAGGPRTGELFF. The DNA for the CDR3 is TGCGCCATCGACGCAGGGGTTGCGGGAGGGCCGAGGACCGGGGAGCTGTTTTTT.

The gene calls are TRBV27 and TRBJ2-7; 12 nucleotides align to TRBD2. The junction had 9 bases not matched to a gene; V was cut back by 2 bases and J by 7 bases. CDR1 MNHEY and CDR2 SMNVEV come from the germline V gene (reference sequence). The CDR3 runs to 16 residues. This CDR3 is CASSLLAGGPIGEQYF. CDR3 nucleotide sequence: TGTGCCAGCAGTTTACTAGCGGGAGGGCCAATTGGTGAGCAGTACTTC.

V gene TRBV4-1 combines with J gene TRBJ2-1; 8 bases agree with TRBD2. The CDR3 extends over 17 amino acids. Germline V lookup: CDR1 MGHRA, CDR2 YSYEKL. J lost 2 bases, V lost 4 bases, and 10 bases had no gene match. The CDR3 sequence: CASSRTGTRGAYNEQFF. The CDR3 coding sequence is TGCGCCAGCAGCCGAACCGGGACTAGGGGGGCCTACAATGAGCAGTTCTTC.

As regards this clone: Other DNA sequences of this sample code for an identical CDR3. The gene calls are TRBV29-1 and TRBJ2-1; no reliable D call. V lost 4 bases and J lost 5, with 9 bases in between. The CDR3 covers 12 residues. Germline CDR1 SQVTM, CDR2 ANQGSEA. This CDR3 reads CSVVAGDNEQFF. CDR3 nucleotide sequence: TGCAGCGTTGTTGCCGGCGACAATGAGCAGTTCTTC.

V is TRBV27 and J is TRBJ2-1; a weak D match, TRBD1 (5 bases). V lost 4 bases to trimming and J lost 8 bases, with 12 bases between them. The CDR3 has 13 amino acids. The germline CDR1 and CDR2 sequences are MNHEY and SMNVEV (reference sequence). The DNA for the CDR3 is TGTGCCAGCAGTTCCCGCTGGGGCGATGAGCAGTTCTTC. Amino acid sequence: CASSSRWGDEQFF.

The rearrangement links TRBV28 to TRBJ2-1, with a weak D call TRBD2 (6 bases). The germline gives CDR1 MDHEN, CDR2 SYDVKM. The CDR3 spans 16 residues. V was trimmed by 2 bases and J by 4 bases, leaving 15 bases between them. The DNA for the CDR3 is TGTGCCAGCAGTTTAAGGAGGGGCGGGTGGTACAATGAGCAGTTCTTC. This gives the protein CASSLRRGGWYNEQFF. Complete variable domain (other parts from reference TRBV28 and TRBJ2-1): DVKVTQSSRYLVKRTGEKVFLECVQDMDHENMFWYRQDPGLGLRLIYFSYDVKMKEKGDIPEGYSVSREKKERFSLILESASTNQTSMYLCASSLRRGGWYNEQFFGPGTRLTVL.